This T cell receptor (beta chain) was observed in a study of persistence of HIV-infected CD4 T cells. Concerning this clone itself: Its antigen is currently unknown.

Cells were stimulated with CMV-infected fibroblast lysates at around 9.1 ug/mL. Sorted nonresponding memory CD4+ T cells were CD40L-negative, CD69-negative, CD45RO-high. This CDR3 spans 13 amino acids. V lost 2 bases and J lost 5, with 7 bases in between. Sequencing used immunoSEQ version 4 in survey mode. TCRdb keeps only in-frame clones here, not all; method: immunoSEQ multiplex PCR. The sample includes tens of thousands of clones, around 75% of them seen just once. Sequencing used CD4+ T cells sorted from PBMCs after roughly 18-hour stimulation, obtained from a patient who received antiretroviral therapy. The sequence derives from an adult man with HIV who was CMV-seropositive. The chain couples TRBV12-3 or TRBV12-4 to TRBJ1-5; tentative D call: TRBD1 (6 bases). CDR3 sequence: CASSLQGYQPQHF. The CDR3 coding sequence is TGTGCCAGCAGTTTACAGGGGTATCAGCCCCAGCATTTT.